Below are 21 T cell receptor beta chains sequenced from a single sample in a study of T cells in Graves' hyperthyroidism and ophthalmopathy. RNA transcripts provided the source from which TCR beta CDR3 regions were amplified. HTBI primers were employed in a first-round RT-PCR of the TCR CDR3. TCRdb called the multiplex PCR reads again in MiXCR, with one record for every CDR3 protein. The data show 500,000 to 750,000 distinct CDR3 sequences, 40% to 55% seen once. Sequenced input: peripheral blood or thyroid tissue (not recorded which). All receptors come from a woman between 18 and 29 years old with Graves' hyperthyroidism.

This clonotype was counted between two and nine times. The chain recombines TRBV6-1 with TRBJ2-7; TRBD1 aligns across 11 bases. There are 15 residues in the CDR3. The germline V gene encodes CDR1 MNHNS and CDR2 SASEGT. Trimming removed 6 bases from V and 5 bases from J; junction bases left unmatched: 9. CDR3 protein: CASSSGTGGGDEQYF. The CDR3 nucleotides read TGTGCCAGCAGCTCCGGGACAGGGGGTGGCGACGAGCAGTACTTC.

This chain uses TRBV24-1 with TRBJ1-2; D is ambiguous. CDR3 size: 11 residues. Trimming took off 7 bases at V and 8 bases at J, with 10 bases between the two ends. Germline CDR1 and CDR2: KGHDR and SFDVKD. CDR3 region: CATSAERGYTF. The CDR3 region has the DNA TGTGCCACCAGCGCCGAGCGGGGCTACACCTTC.

With respect to this clonotype: This CDR3 is missing its conserved last phenylalanine or tryptophan, likely due to a read error. It is unclear where the CDR3 begins or ends on the DNA, so no DNA is shown, and the CDR3 is as TCRdb lists it. The chain uses TRBV10-3 and TRBJ1-1; TRBD1 reflects the table's D call only, with no check against the DNA. The CDR3 adds up to 8 amino acids, both ends counted. Germline CDR1 reads ENHRY; CDR2 reads SYGVKD. This CDR3 is CAISEGAT.

This clonotype was counted many times. V and J are TRBV7-2 and TRBJ1-4; D is perhaps TRBD1 (6 bases). The length of the CDR3 is 15 residues. The V end lost 5 bases, the J end lost 0 bases, and 10 bases lay between the germline ends. Germline V lookup: CDR1 SGHTA, CDR2 FQGNSA. DNA of the CDR3: TGTGCCAGCAGCCTAAACAGGGCAACTAATGAAAAACTGTTTTTT. Residues: CASSLNRATNEKLFF. The full variable domain, in which reference TRBV7-2 and TRBJ1-4 provide the parts outside the CDR3, is GAGVSQSPSNKVTEKGKDVELRCDPISGHTALYWYRQSLGQGLEFLIYFQGNSAPDKSGLPSDRFSAERTGGSVSTLTIQRTQQEDSAVYLCASSLNRATNEKLFFGSGTQLSVL.

The rearrangement joins TRBV14 to TRBJ2-6; perhaps TRBD1 as D (6 bases). This CDR3 is 17 amino acids long. The ends were cut back, 8 bases at V and 0 bases at J, with 17 bases in the middle. Germline-derived CDR1 and CDR2 are SGHDN and FVKESK. CDR3 in amino acids: CASDNGGIVSGANVLTF. The CDR3 DNA reads TGTGCCAGCGACAATGGGGGCATAGTCTCTGGGGCCAACGTCCTGACTTTC. The whole variable domain, filled in from reference TRBV14 and TRBJ2-6, reads EAGVTQFPSHSVIEKGQTVTLRCDPISGHDNLYWYRRVMGKEIKFLLHFVKESKQDESGMPNNRFLAERTGGTYSTLKVQPAELEDSGVYFCASDNGGIVSGANVLTFGAGSRLTVL.

J is TRBJ2-1 and V is TRBV7-9; D remains unclear. Between the trimmed V and J ends, which lost 0 bases and 2 bases, there was a span of 8 bases. The CDR3 covers 15 residues. Germline V gene data show CDR1 as SEHNR and CDR2 as FQNEAQ (reference sequence). CDR3 region: CASSLAGRPYNEQFF. CDR3 DNA sequence: TGTGCCAGCAGCTTAGCGGGTCGTCCCTACAATGAGCAGTTCTTC.

This clonotype was counted at least ten times. CDR3: CASSPPAVTGELFF. CDR3 in DNA: TGTGCCAGCAGCCCTCCGGCAGTCACCGGGGAGCTGTTTTTT. The chain links TRBV6-2 or TRBV6-3 to TRBJ2-2; unclear D gene. The length of the CDR3 is 14 residues. V was shortened by 6 bases and J by 4 bases, with 12 bases between the two germline ends. Germline V gene data show CDR1 as MNHEY and CDR2 as SVGEGT.

This clonotype was counted many times. The V and J genes are TRBV6-6 and TRBJ2-7; D could derive from TRBD1 or TRBD2 (5 bases each). Germline V gene lookup returns CDR1 MNHNY and CDR2 SVGAGI (reference sequence). This CDR3 has 16 residues. V was cut by 5 bases and J by 2 bases, with 19 bases left in between. CDR3 region: CASSEYSRDPTYEQYF. The CDR3 DNA is TGTGCCAGCAGTGAGTATAGCAGGGACCCGACCTACGAGCAGTACTTC.

The rearrangement links TRBV9 to TRBJ1-2; TRBD1 matches 9 bases. Trimming at V came to 4 bases and at J to 6 bases, leaving 1 base not matched to a gene. Germline values: CDR1 SGDLS, CDR2 YYNGEE. The CDR3 runs to 12 residues. CDR3 loop: CASSTGGNGYTF. The CDR3 DNA reads as TGTGCCAGCAGCACAGGGGGCAATGGCTACACCTTC.

The rearrangement links TRBV4-2 to TRBJ1-4; the D is unclear. The CDR3 is 15 residues long. Germline V gene lookup returns CDR1 LGHNA and CDR2 YNFKEQ. Trimming took off 0 bases at V and 7 bases at J, with 12 bases between the two ends. Written as DNA, the CDR3 is TGTGCCAGCAGCCAAGACCTAGCGGGAGGTGAAAAACTGTTTTTT. Its translation: CASSQDLAGGEKLFF.

The chain carries TRBV18 and TRBJ2-7; 7 bases fit TRBD1. Trimming removed 5 bases from V and 6 bases from J; junction bases left unmatched: 10. The CDR3 extends over 14 amino acids. Per the germline V gene, CDR1 is KGHSH and CDR2 is LQKENI. CDR3 protein: CASSIDREIGEQYF. Here the CDR3 DNA reads TGTGCCAGCTCAATTGACAGGGAGATTGGCGAGCAGTACTTC.

Only a few counts were recorded for this clonotype. Given the absence of the conserved phenylalanine or tryptophan at the CDR3 end, a read error is likely. This rearrangement joins TRBV7-9 to TRBJ1-1; a possible D gene is TRBD1 (6 bases). V lost 4 bases and J 7 bases, leaving 19 bases between the germline ends. CDR3 length: 15 amino acids. Germline CDR1 and CDR2: SEHNR and FQNEAQ (reference sequence). The CDR3 DNA reads TGTGCCAGCAGCTCGTGGGGGGCTGCATGGGGTGAAGCTTTCCTT. Its protein is CASSSWGAAWGEAFL.

To note about this clonotype: One base away lies a much larger clone, so this may be a sequencing read error. In DNA, the CDR3 is TGCAGCGTTGAGACTAGCGGGTTGGAGCAGTTCTTC. As protein: CSVETSGLEQFF. The genes are TRBV29-1 and TRBJ2-1; 10 nucleotides align to TRBD2. CDR1 and CDR2 (germline): SQVTM, ANQGSEA. J lost 10 bases, V lost 3 bases, and 3 bases had no gene match. CDR3 size: 12 residues.

This clonotype came up many times. The V gene is TRBV27, the J gene TRBJ1-5; maybe TRBD1 (6 bases). The CDR3 sequence is 14 residues long. Deletions cut 6 bases from V and 3 bases from J, with 12 bases between. Germline V gene sequence: CDR1 MNHEY, CDR2 SMNVEV (reference sequence). CDR3 residues: CASRRTADNQPQHF. The CDR3 DNA follows: TGTGCCAGCAGAAGGACAGCCGACAATCAGCCCCAGCATTTT.

A note on this clonotype: Given a much more abundant clone one base away, this may be a read error. The chain is built from TRBV19 and TRBJ2-5; D possibly uses TRBD1 or TRBD2 (5 bases each). This CDR3 has 12 residues. Germline values: CDR1 LNHDA, CDR2 SQIVND (reference sequence). The V end was cut by 0 bases, the J end by 13 bases, with 12 bases between. This CDR3 is CASSIEGRSRYF. CDR3 nucleotides: TGTGCCAGTAGTATAGAGGGACGGTCTCGGTACTTC. Full variable domain (outside the CDR3, taken from reference TRBV19 and TRBJ2-5): DGGITQSPKYLFRKEGQNVTLSCEQNLNHDAMYWYRQDPGQGLRLIYYSQIVNDFQKGDIAEGYSVSREKKESFPLTVTSAQKNPTAFYLCASSIEGRSRYFGPGTRLLVL.

The sample holds a few counts of this clonotype. The chain is built from TRBV2 and TRBJ2-3; D remains unclear. Germline CDR1 reads SNHLY; CDR2 reads FYNNEI. The CDR3 consists of 12 residues. The V end was cut by 7 bases, the J end by 1 base, with 6 bases between. The CDR3 is CASNSGTDTQYF. For the CDR3, the DNA is TGTGCCAGCAACAGCGGCACAGATACGCAGTATTTT.

The V and J genes are TRBV2 and TRBJ2-7; 8 positions agree with TRBD2. TRBJ2-1 matches the DNA end more closely, so the J call is doubtful. This CDR3 has 14 residues. CDR1 is SNHLY, CDR2 FYNNEI, per germline. DNA for the CDR3: TGTGCCAGCAGTGAAGGGGGACTAGTAGATGAGCAGTTCTTC. It yields the protein CASSEGGLVDEQFF.

In this sample, this clonotype turned up many times. This chain connects TRBV5-1 to TRBJ2-7; D not certain. The ends were cut back, 0 bases at V and 3 bases at J, with 7 bases in the middle. CDR3 length: 13 residues. In germline, CDR1 is SGHRS, CDR2 YFSETQ. The CDR3 DNA reads as TGCGCCAGCAGCTTGGGGGATATCTACGAGCAGTACTTC. It translates to CASSLGDIYEQYF.

On this clonotype: A much larger clonotype is one base distant, so this may be a read error. The chain combines TRBV20-1 with TRBJ1-2; 9 positions match TRBD1. This CDR3 has 16 amino acids. Germline CDR1 reads DFQATT; CDR2 reads SNEGSKA (reference sequence). The CDR3 is CSARPDPGQGLYGHTF. The CDR3 DNA reads TGCAGTGCTAGACCAGACCCGGGACAGGGCCTCTATGGCCACACCTTC.

As concerns this clonotype: At one end, the junction sequence differs from germline, possibly due to a read error. This chain uses TRBV7-2 with TRBJ2-7, with D maybe TRBD2 (6 bases). Germline V gives CDR1 SGHTA, CDR2 FQGNSA. The CDR3 sequence is 14 residues long. CDR3 in DNA: TGCGCCAGCAGCTTGGACGGGAGCTACAATGAGCAGTACTTC. This translates into CASSLDGSYNEQYF.

Ten or more counts support this clonotype. The chain recombines TRBV29-1 with TRBJ2-2, with 9 positions matching TRBD1. This CDR3 region has 13 residues. Unmatched junction bases numbered 5, after V lost 8 bases and J lost 4 bases. CDR1 SQVTM and CDR2 ANQGSEA come from the germline V gene. CDR3 DNA sequence: TGCAGCTCCTCACAGGGGGCCACCGGGGAGCTGTTTTTT. It encodes CSSSQGATGELFF.